This T cell receptor beta chain was sequenced for a study of T cells after somatic rescue of genetic block. This table comes from immunoSEQ multiplex PCR, and its TCRdb copy is limited to in-frame clones, with some not included. Of 80,000 to 90,000 clones in the sample, 85% to 90% were seen once. Germline V lookup: CDR1 SGHTA, CDR2 FQGNSA. The CDR3 totals 19 residues. Trimming removed 1 base from V and 6 bases from J, with 26 bases in between. This clonotype was obtained from a woman aged 18 to 35. Source material: peripheral blood mononuclear cells (PBMCs). This sequence joins TRBV7-2 and TRBJ2-3, with a tentative D call TRBD2 (7 bases). DNA of the CDR3: TGTGCCAGCAGCTTAGTGGGGGGGCTAGCTCTAGGATTGGCGGATACGCAGTATTTT. This gives the protein CASSLVGGLALGLADTQYF.